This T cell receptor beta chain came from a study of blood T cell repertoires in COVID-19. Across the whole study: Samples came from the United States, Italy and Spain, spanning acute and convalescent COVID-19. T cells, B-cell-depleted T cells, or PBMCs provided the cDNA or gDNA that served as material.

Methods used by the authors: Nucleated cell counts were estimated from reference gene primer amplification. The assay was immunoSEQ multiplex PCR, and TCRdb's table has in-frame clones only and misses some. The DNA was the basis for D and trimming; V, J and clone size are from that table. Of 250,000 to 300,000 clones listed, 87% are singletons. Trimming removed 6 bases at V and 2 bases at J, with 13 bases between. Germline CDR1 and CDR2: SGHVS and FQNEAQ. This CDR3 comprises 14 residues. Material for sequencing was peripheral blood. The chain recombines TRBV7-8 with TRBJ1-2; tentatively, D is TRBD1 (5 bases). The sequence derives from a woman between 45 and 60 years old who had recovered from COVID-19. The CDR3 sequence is CASSLGGGNYGYTF. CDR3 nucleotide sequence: TGTGCCAGCAGTTTGGGGGGAGGGAACTATGGCTACACCTTC.